This TCR beta chain is drawn from a study of cytomegalovirus exposure and HLA in healthy donors. PCR primers comprised 60 Vbeta and 13 Jbeta primers. The method was immunoSEQ multiplex PCR; TCRdb's version includes in-frame clones alone and lacks a portion of them. The repertoire holds about 67,000 clones, 60% to 80% seen once, with approximately 7.8% in the top ten. Germline values: CDR1 SGHAT, CDR2 FQNNGV. V lost 1 base, J lost 1 base, and 21 bases lay in between. The CDR3 is made up of 19 amino acids. This chain uses TRBV11-2 with TRBJ2-3, with D perhaps matching TRBD1 (6 bases). The sequencing input was PBMCs. The sequence was obtained from a man aged 60 to 75 in good health and CMV-seropositive. The CDR3 coding sequence is TGTGCCAGCAGCTTAGGCCCCAGGGGACCGAGAGGCCGCACAGATACGCAGTATTTT. It is translated as CASSLGPRGPRGRTDTQYF.